This T cell receptor beta chain was sequenced during a study of tumor-infiltrating lymphocytes in primary liver carcinoma. Study results and caveats: Compared with blood, tumor repertoires held significantly more in their top 250 clones.

Note on this clonotype: Its specificity is not known. A much more abundant neighbour one base away suggests this may be a read error.

The authors made TCR beta cDNA from 400 to 550 ng total RNA with a constant-region primer. Slightly modified ARM-PCR, run as three nested multiplex PCR rounds, produced the TCR beta libraries. A C-beta reverse primer and TRBV1-TRBV30 forward primers served in each of the first two PCR rounds, at ten to eleven cycles apiece. TCRdb called the multiplex PCR reads again in MiXCR, with one record for every CDR3 protein. The table records tens of thousands of distinct CDR3 sequences, about 65% of them present only once. Without any cell sorting, about 19-30 mg of bulk tissue yielded co-extracted RNA and DNA. Tumors were each sampled at five separate regions. This CDR3 spans 13 amino acids. Germline assignment: CDR1 MDHEN and CDR2 SYDVKM.

The sample consisted of liver tumor tissue from sampling region 4. The subset: tumor region T4, right-lateral pole. V is TRBV28 and J is TRBJ2-5; maybe TRBD2 (5 bases). This clonotype was obtained from a man in his forties with primary liver carcinoma and hepatitis B virus infection. CDR3: CASSLGAPEIQYF. DNA of the CDR3: TGTGCCAGCAGTTTGGGAGCCCCAGAGATCCAGTACTTC. Looking up the rest from reference TRBV28 and TRBJ2-5 gives the full variable domain: DVKVTQSSRYLVKRTGEKVFLECVQDMDHENMFWYRQDPGLGLRLIYFSYDVKMKEKGDIPEGYSVSREKKERFSLILESASTNQTSMYLCASSLGAPEIQYFGPGTRLLVL.